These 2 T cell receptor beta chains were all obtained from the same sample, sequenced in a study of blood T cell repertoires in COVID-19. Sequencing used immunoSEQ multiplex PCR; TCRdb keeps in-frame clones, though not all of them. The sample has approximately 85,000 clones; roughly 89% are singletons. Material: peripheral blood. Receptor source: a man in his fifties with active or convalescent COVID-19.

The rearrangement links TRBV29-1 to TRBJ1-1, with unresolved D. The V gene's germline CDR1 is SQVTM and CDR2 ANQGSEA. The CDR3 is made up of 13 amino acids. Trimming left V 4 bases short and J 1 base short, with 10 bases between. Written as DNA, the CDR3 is TGCAGCGTTGCTGGGAGGCCGAACACTGAAGCTTTCTTT. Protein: CSVAGRPNTEAFF.

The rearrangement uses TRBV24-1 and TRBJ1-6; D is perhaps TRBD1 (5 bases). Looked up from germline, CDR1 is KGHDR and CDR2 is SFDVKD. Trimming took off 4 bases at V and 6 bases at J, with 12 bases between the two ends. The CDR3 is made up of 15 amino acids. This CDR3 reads CATSDQGTSNSPLHF. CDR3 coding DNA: TGTGCCACCAGTGACCAGGGTACCTCTAATTCACCCCTCCACTTT.